This T cell receptor beta chain originates from a study of post-analysis software for immune sequencing data. Prepared TCR beta cDNA libraries contained unique molecular identifiers. TCRdb ran MiXCR on the PCR reads and lists one entry per CDR3 protein. The data contain roughly 430,000 distinct CDR3 sequences, 39% of them seen just once; the ten biggest clones take up 6.5% to 8%. Notes on the study in general: Normalized Chao1 diversity was significantly reduced in patients versus controls. F measure showed strong co-clustering of same-batch samples.

In regard to this clonotype: Antigen: not known.

This receptor was taken from a girl aged 2-15 years with multiple sclerosis. Material: blood.

CDR3 in DNA: TGCAGCACCGAGGGGGGCCTAGCGGTCGGTGAGCAGTTCTTC. Residues: CSTEGGLAVGEQFF. The genes are TRBV29-1 and TRBJ2-1; D possibly corresponds to TRBD2 (7 bases). CDR1 and CDR2 (germline): SQVTM, ANQGSEA. The CDR3 runs to 14 residues. V dropped 8 bases and J dropped 9 bases, with 23 bases sitting between them.